The rows below give T cell receptor beta chains drawn from one sample of a study of blood T cells in healthy people across ages. In TCRdb, the 5' RACE reads were re-called with MiXCR into one record per CDR3 protein. The table lists 780,000 or so distinct CDR3 sequences, about 56% of them singletons, with roughly 24% in the top ten. The source material was blood. Every receptor here comes from a man between 40 and 49 years old in good health. Both conserved end residues are part of each CDR3. A D gene is named only where the DNA matches it firmly. Expanded clones get a size class; other rows say once, few or many, or leave the size out.

J gene	D gene	V gene	clone size	CDR3 protein	CDR3 DNA
TRBJ2-5	NA	TRBV6-6	NA	CASRLFGETQYF	TGTGCCAGCCGTCTTTTTGGGGAGACCCAGTACTTC
TRBJ2-6	NA	TRBV7-9	NA	CASSQTAGAGANVLTF	TGTGCCAGCAGCCAAACCGCAGGGGCTGGGGCCAACGTCCTGACTTTC
TRBJ2-1	TRBD1	TRBV6-2/TRBV6-3	NA	CASSRTGLNNEQFF	TGTGCCAGCAGCCGGACAGGGCTTAACAATGAGCAGTTCTTC
TRBJ2-1	TRBD2	TRBV6-1	NA	CASILAGQYNEQFF	TGTGCCAGCATACTAGCGGGGCAATACAATGAGCAGTTCTTC
TRBJ2-5	NA	TRBV20-1	NA	CSAKVVASETQYF	TGCAGTGCTAAGGTGGTAGCCTCCGAGACCCAGTACTTC
TRBJ1-2	NA	TRBV10-3	NA	CAISDRHLYGYTF	TGTGCCATTAGTGATCGTCACCTCTATGGCTACACCTTC
TRBJ1-2	NA	TRBV6-5	NA	CAGSYHRSYGYTF	TGTGCCGGCAGTTACCACCGTTCTTATGGCTACACCTTC
TRBJ2-3	NA	TRBV29-1	NA	CSVVAPDSTDTQYF	TGCAGCGTGGTGGCACCGGATTCCACAGATACGCAGTATTTT
TRBJ2-7	TRBD2	TRBV20-1	NA	CSANGLAGFGSYEQYF	TGCAGTGCCAACGGACTAGCGGGATTTGGGTCCTACGAGCAGTACTTC
TRBJ2-6	NA	TRBV12-3/TRBV12-4	NA	CASSFDLAIFNVLTF	TGTGCCAGCAGTTTTGATTTGGCGATATTTAACGTCCTGACTTTC
TRBJ2-5	NA	TRBV6-5	NA	CASSSTGGGIETQYF	TGTGCCAGCAGTTCCACAGGGGGAGGGATTGAGACCCAGTACTTC
TRBJ2-1	NA	TRBV7-2	few	CASSLALGMQFF	TGTGCCAGCAGCTTAGCCCTAGGGATGCAGTTCTTC
TRBJ2-1	NA	TRBV7-3	NA	CASSSIHHRDNEQFF	TGTGCCAGCAGCTCTATTCACCACCGGGACAATGAGCAGTTCTTC
TRBJ2-1	TRBD2	TRBV28	NA	CASRSPSGRGVYNEQFF	TGTGCCAGCAGGTCCCCGAGCGGGAGGGGGGTTTACAATGAGCAGTTCTTC
TRBJ2-3	TRBD2	TRBV29-1	few	CSGEGTDTQYF	TGCAGCGGGGAGGGAACAGATACGCAGTATTTT
TRBJ1-4	NA	TRBV28	NA	CATPNRVTEKLFF	TGTGCCACCCCGAACAGGGTGACCGAAAAACTGTTTTTT
TRBJ2-3	TRBD2	TRBV9	NA	CASSVEGLAGVEAQYF	TGTGCCAGCAGCGTAGAGGGACTAGCGGGAGTAGAGGCGCAGTATTTT
TRBJ2-1	NA	TRBV24-1	NA	CATSDSDPSLITEQFF	TGTGCCACCAGTGATTCTGATCCTAGCCTTATCACTGAGCAGTTCTTC
TRBJ2-7	NA	TRBV4-2	NA	CASSQAIAYEQYF	TGTGCCAGCAGCCAAGCCATCGCCTACGAGCAGTACTTC
TRBJ1-5	NA	TRBV28	NA	CASRGGQGYSNQPQHF	TGTGCCAGCAGGGGAGGGCAGGGGTATAGCAATCAGCCCCAGCATTTT
TRBJ2-5	NA	TRBV3-1	NA	CASSPRRVVEETQYF	TGTGCCAGCAGCCCACGCAGGGTAGTGGAAGAGACCCAGTACTTC
TRBJ2-1	NA	TRBV12-3/TRBV12-4	NA	CASSLARALGANEQFF	TGTGCCAGCAGTTTAGCGAGGGCTTTGGGGGCCAATGAGCAGTTCTTC
TRBJ2-5	NA	TRBV6-6	NA	CASRPAITLEETQYF	TGTGCCAGCAGACCGGCCATAACCTTGGAGGAGACCCAGTACTTC
TRBJ1-5	NA	TRBV20-1	NA	CSAIRGLPYQPQHF	TGCAGTGCTATACGGGGCCTCCCCTATCAGCCCCAGCATTTT
TRBJ2-1	TRBD2	TRBV6-4	NA	CASSDNVGLAGLNEQFF	TGTGCCAGCAGTGACAATGTTGGACTAGCGGGCCTCAATGAGCAGTTCTTC
TRBJ2-7	NA	TRBV6-6	NA	CASSYSSGTSHSEQYF	TGTGCCAGCAGTTACTCGAGTGGGACAAGTCACTCCGAGCAGTACTTC
TRBJ2-1	NA	TRBV7-2	NA	CASSLVPASVVGEQFF	TGTGCCAGCAGCTTAGTCCCGGCTAGCGTGGTTGGTGAGCAGTTCTTC
TRBJ2-2	TRBD1	TRBV5-1	few	CASSLTGTGFTGELFF	TGCGCCAGCAGCTTGACCGGGACAGGGTTTACCGGGGAGCTGTTTTTT
TRBJ2-1	NA	TRBV27	NA	CASSSLVSVSVRNEQFF	TGTGCCAGCAGCTCACTGGTTTCGGTATCGGTACGCAATGAGCAGTTCTTC
TRBJ2-7	TRBD2	TRBV11-2	NA	CASSSLLAGGPYEQYF	TGTGCCAGCAGCTCCCTGCTAGCGGGGGGTCCCTACGAGCAGTACTTC
TRBJ1-4	NA	TRBV6-6	NA	CASSSQGSTTNEKLFF	TGTGCCAGCAGTTCTCAAGGGTCAACAACTAATGAAAAACTGTTTTTT
TRBJ2-3	TRBD2	TRBV24-1	NA	CATSDDEGGLAGSDTQYF	TGTGCCACCAGTGACGACGAGGGGGGACTAGCGGGATCAGATACGCAGTATTTT
TRBJ2-5	NA	TRBV11-2	NA	CASSLAWGGINKTQYF	TGTGCCAGCAGCTTAGCCTGGGGCGGGATAAATAAGACCCAGTACTTC
TRBJ2-3	TRBD2	TRBV7-2	NA	CASSLALAGHITDTQYF	TGTGCCAGCAGCTTAGCACTAGCGGGACATATCACAGATACGCAGTATTTT
TRBJ2-7	TRBD2	TRBV7-9	NA	CASVKGLAGGEQYF	TGTGCCAGCGTGAAGGGACTAGCGGGAGGCGAGCAGTACTTC
TRBJ2-1	TRBD1	TRBV24-1	NA	CATSDPLGQSSSYNEQFF	TGTGCCACCAGTGATCCCTTGGGACAGTCCAGCTCCTACAATGAGCAGTTCTTC
TRBJ2-3	TRBD1	TRBV25-1	NA	CASSGRDRSASTDTQYF	TGTGCCAGCAGTGGCCGGGACAGGTCAGCTAGCACAGATACGCAGTATTTT
TRBJ1-3	NA	TRBV3-1	NA	CASSLSDGRGGNTIYF	TGTGCCAGCAGCCTCTCGGACGGACGGGGTGGAAACACCATATATTTT
TRBJ2-5	TRBD1	TRBV9	few	CASSPRQGAWQETQYF	TGTGCCAGCAGCCCGCGACAGGGGGCTTGGCAAGAGACCCAGTACTTC
TRBJ1-6	NA	TRBV21-1	NA	CASSKTRSGQGNSPLHF	TGTGCCAGCAGCAAAACCAGGTCGGGACAGGGGAATTCACCCCTCCACTTT
TRBJ2-3	NA	TRBV6-4	few	CASSESSGTDTQYF	TGTGCCAGCAGTGAGAGTAGCGGCACAGATACGCAGTATTTT
TRBJ2-3	TRBD2	TRBV7-9	few	CASRSGTSSTDTQYF	TGTGCCAGCAGGTCCGGGACTAGCAGCACAGATACGCAGTATTTT
TRBJ1-5	NA	TRBV20-1	few	CSARGLDSDQPQHF	TGCAGTGCTAGGGGGCTGGACAGCGATCAGCCCCAGCATTTT
TRBJ2-5	TRBD1	TRBV29-1	few	CSESTGGRGTQYF	TGCAGCGAATCGACAGGGGGAAGGGGGACCCAGTACTTC
TRBJ2-4	NA	TRBV6-2/TRBV6-3	NA	CASREQGLAKNIQYF	TGTGCCAGCAGAGAACAGGGTCTAGCCAAAAACATTCAGTACTTC
TRBJ2-5	NA	TRBV7-9	NA	CASSLGLDQETQYF	TGTGCCAGCAGCTTAGGTCTGGACCAAGAGACCCAGTACTTC
TRBJ1-3	NA	TRBV25-1	few	CASSTPSGNTIYF	TGTGCCAGCAGTACTCCCTCTGGAAACACCATATATTTT
TRBJ2-5	NA	TRBV3-1	few	CASSHPLREQYF	TGTGCCAGCAGCCACCCCCTTCGGGAGCAGTACTTC
TRBJ1-4	TRBD1	TRBV7-7	once	CASSPGTGSPNEKLFF	TGTGCTAGCAGTCCCGGGACAGGGAGTCCGAATGAAAAACTGTTTTTT
TRBJ2-5	TRBD2	TRBV9	many	CASSVSGRAAETQYF	TGTGCCAGCAGCGTTAGCGGGAGGGCTGCGGAGACCCAGTACTTC
TRBJ2-2	NA	TRBV5-1	NA	CASSSGLGGGLRPNTGELFF	TGCGCCAGCAGCTCGGGTCTTGGAGGGGGATTAAGGCCGAACACCGGGGAGCTGTTTTTT
TRBJ2-1	TRBD2	TRBV12-3/TRBV12-4	NA	CASSPPRTSGKYNEQFF	TGTGCCAGCAGTCCCCCCAGGACTAGCGGGAAGTACAATGAGCAGTTCTTC
TRBJ2-3	NA	TRBV6-1	NA	CASRWTKGTDTQYF	TGTGCCAGCAGATGGACTAAAGGCACAGATACGCAGTATTTT
TRBJ1-5	NA	TRBV6-1	few	CATRTGYRQPQHF	TGTGCCACCCGAACAGGGTACCGTCAGCCCCAGCATTTT
TRBJ2-5	NA	TRBV5-1	NA	CASSTGIVETQYF	TGCGCCAGCAGCACAGGGATAGTAGAGACCCAGTACTTC
TRBJ2-3	TRBD2	TRBV5-1	NA	CASSRGADTQYF	TGCGCCAGCAGCCGGGGGGCAGATACGCAGTATTTT
TRBJ2-7	NA	TRBV4-2	NA	CASADDTLYEQYF	TGTGCCAGCGCTGATGACACCCTCTACGAGCAGTACTTC